This T cell receptor (beta chain) originates from a study of T cell responses to AZD1222 COVID-19 vaccine (dated by TCRdb to 2020 to 2023). The study in broad terms: A total of 233 trial participants underwent TCR sequencing, of whom around 200 received two doses of AZD1222 and around 26 received two doses of the MenACWY control vaccine. Trial participants were enrolled into age subgroups of 18-55, 56-69 and 70-plus years, which contained approximately 150, 30 and 60 TCR-sequenced participants, respectively.

Read against the paper, the sample's time point label means: about 28 days (+/-7) after the second vaccine dose. AZD1222 recipients given second doses at about 4 weeks or at about 12 weeks were pooled, since spike-specific TCR depth and breadth were not found to differ between the two schedules. Vaccinee samples were obtained from the UK trials COV001 and COV002, which included a single-blind randomized controlled phase 2/3 trial of AZD1222 (ChAdOx1 nCoV-19) in healthy adults. Trial participant PBMC samples were collected at day 0 and day 28 after the second dose for TCRbeta chain sequencing. Broad study findings and their caveats: Most participants were white British and females outnumbered males, and the authors suggested that clonal diversity may have been underestimated. Reportedly, close to half of the unique spike-specific TCRs recognized epitopes lying outside the regions that are mutated in the B.1.351 and B.1.1.7 variants. Spike-specific TCR breadth and depth rose significantly after two AZD1222 doses compared with day 0 and with MenACWY recipients. Conclusions about previously exposed vaccinees are limited because only six or seven AZD1222 recipients were SARS-CoV-2 seropositive at baseline. CD4 TCRs associated with the vaccine covered the entire spike protein, and the dominant responses were in regions 160-218 and 743-854. In the small 56-69-year group, the increase in depth fell short of significance, most likely because of low power. No day 14 peak-response samples were available, so repertoires were characterized only after the peak T cell response.

With respect to this clone: Its antigen remains undetermined. Nothing much larger sits one base from this clone, and base qualities are not available.

The CDR3 regions of human TCRbeta chains were analyzed by immunosequencing. The authors processed their data as follows. Repertoire TCRs were checked for matches against a reference library of SARS-CoV-2-specific TCRs that had been generated using the MIRA antigen-specificity platform. Breadth was defined as the fraction of unique TCRs that were SARS-CoV-2-associated. Depth was defined as the fraction of total T cells that were SARS-CoV-2-associated. Using the MIRA data, each spike-specific TCR was mapped to the spike region that the TCR reacts to and placed in a CD4 or CD8 class. Log10-transformed breadth and depth values were compared by one-way ANOVA with Sidak's multiple comparisons tests. TCRdb took over this immuneACCESS table, retaining in-frame rearrangements with V and J assigned. Such tables are incomplete; in checked studies, under half of the missing clones stem from an unresolved V gene, and the remainder is unexplained. V and J calls and clone size are as listed in that table; D and trimming were resolved from the DNA. The sample has around 99,000 clones on record, nearly 90% of them singletons. Approximately 4.8% of the sample belongs to the ten largest clones.

The junction shows trimming of 3 bases on V and 1 base on J, and the gene matches do not reach 9 bases of it. Looking up the germline V gene yields CDR1 SGDLS and CDR2 YYNGEE. The CDR3 goes from the cysteine to the phenylalanine over 17 residues. Only CDR3 DNA is held: 51 bases, read in frame from base 1. The receptor's source is an adult who received the AZD1222 COVID-19 vaccine. The rearrangement combines TRBV9 with TRBJ1-2; 10 central bases correspond to TRBD1. Sequenced here: peripheral blood, sampled 28 days after the second AZD1222 dose. This receptor has the CDR3 CASSEPIGQGVNYGYTF. The nucleotides are TGTGCCAGCAGCGAGCCCATCGGACAGGGGGTTAACTATGGCTACACCTTC.